This T cell receptor (beta chain) was sequenced for a study of blood T cell repertoires in COVID-19. As for the study in general: From T cells, B-cell-depleted T cells, or PBMCs came the material, which was cDNA or gDNA.

Per the original methods: Cell counts per sample came from amplifying reference gene primers. Sequenced by immunoSEQ multiplex PCR; TCRdb stores in-frame clones only, minus some. V and J calls and clone size are copied from that table; D and trimming were computed from the DNA. The repertoire consists of tens of thousands of clones, with under 95% occurring once and the leading ten covering 7% to 9%. Trimming took 2 bases from V and 4 from J; bases not matched to a gene: 14. Germline V lookup: CDR1 SGHAT, CDR2 FQNNGV. The CDR3 loop spans 18 amino acids. The chain has TRBV11-2 and TRBJ1-3, with TRBD1 matching over 7 bases. The TCR sequence derives from a human donor in a cohort sampled during active COVID-19. Material for sequencing was peripheral blood. The chain's CDR3 is CASSLTPTGEASGNTIYF. CDR3 sequence (DNA): TGTGCCAGCAGCTTAACCCCTACAGGGGAGGCCTCGGGAAACACCATATATTTT.